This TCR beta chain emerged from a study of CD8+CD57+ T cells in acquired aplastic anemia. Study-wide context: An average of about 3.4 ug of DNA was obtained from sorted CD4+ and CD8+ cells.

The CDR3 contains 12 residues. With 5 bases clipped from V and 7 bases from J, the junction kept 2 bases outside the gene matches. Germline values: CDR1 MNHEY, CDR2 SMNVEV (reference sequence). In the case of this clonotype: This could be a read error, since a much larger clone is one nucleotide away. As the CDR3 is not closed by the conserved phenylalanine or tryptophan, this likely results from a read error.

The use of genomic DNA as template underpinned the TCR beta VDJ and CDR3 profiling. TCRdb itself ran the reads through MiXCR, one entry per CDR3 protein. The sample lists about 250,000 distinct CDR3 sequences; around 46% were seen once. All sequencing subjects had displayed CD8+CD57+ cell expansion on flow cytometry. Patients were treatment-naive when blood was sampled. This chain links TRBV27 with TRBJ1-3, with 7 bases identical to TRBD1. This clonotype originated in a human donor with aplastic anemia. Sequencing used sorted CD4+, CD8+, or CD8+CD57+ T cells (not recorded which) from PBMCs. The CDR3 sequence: CASSEQGNTIYL. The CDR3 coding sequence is TGTGCCAGCAGTGAACAGGGGAACACCATATATCTT.